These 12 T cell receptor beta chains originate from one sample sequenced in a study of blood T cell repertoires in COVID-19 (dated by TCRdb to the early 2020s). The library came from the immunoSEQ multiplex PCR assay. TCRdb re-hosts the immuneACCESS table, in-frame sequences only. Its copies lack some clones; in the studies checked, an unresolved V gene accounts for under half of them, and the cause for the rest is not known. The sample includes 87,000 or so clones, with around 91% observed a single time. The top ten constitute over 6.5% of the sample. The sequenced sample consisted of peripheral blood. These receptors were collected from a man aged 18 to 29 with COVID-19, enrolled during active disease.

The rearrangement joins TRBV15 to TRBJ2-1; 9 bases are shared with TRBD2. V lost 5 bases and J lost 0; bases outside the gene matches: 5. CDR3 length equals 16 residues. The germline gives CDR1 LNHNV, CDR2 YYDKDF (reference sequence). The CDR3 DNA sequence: TGTGCCACCAGCCCACCGACTAGCGGCTCCTACAATGAGCAGTTCTTC. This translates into CATSPPTSGSYNEQFF.

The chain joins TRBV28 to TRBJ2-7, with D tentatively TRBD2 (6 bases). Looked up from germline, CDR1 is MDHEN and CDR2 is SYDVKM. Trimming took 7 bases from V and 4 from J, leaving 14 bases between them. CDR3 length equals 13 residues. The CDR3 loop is CASTPTGRYEQYF. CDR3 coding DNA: TGTGCCAGCACCCCTACGGGGAGGTACGAGCAGTACTTC.

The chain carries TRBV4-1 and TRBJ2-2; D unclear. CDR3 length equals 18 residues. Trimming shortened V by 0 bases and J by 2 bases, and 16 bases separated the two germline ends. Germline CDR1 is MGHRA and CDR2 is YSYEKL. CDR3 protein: CASSQDLTRLYNTGELFF. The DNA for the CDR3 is TGCGCCAGCAGCCAAGATCTAACGAGGCTATACAACACCGGGGAGCTGTTTTTT.

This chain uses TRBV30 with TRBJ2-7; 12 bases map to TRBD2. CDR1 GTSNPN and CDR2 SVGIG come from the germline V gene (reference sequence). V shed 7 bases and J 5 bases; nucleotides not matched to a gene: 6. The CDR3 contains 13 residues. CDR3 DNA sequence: TGTGCCTCAGGACTAGCGGGATCTCACGAGCAGTACTTC. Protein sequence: CASGLAGSHEQYF.

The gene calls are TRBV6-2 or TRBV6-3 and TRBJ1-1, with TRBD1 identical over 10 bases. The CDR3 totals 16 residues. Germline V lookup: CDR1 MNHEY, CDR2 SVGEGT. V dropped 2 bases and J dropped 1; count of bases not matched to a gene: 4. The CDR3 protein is CASSYLGTGANTEAFF. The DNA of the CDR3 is TGTGCCAGCAGTTACCTAGGGACAGGGGCGAACACTGAAGCTTTCTTT.

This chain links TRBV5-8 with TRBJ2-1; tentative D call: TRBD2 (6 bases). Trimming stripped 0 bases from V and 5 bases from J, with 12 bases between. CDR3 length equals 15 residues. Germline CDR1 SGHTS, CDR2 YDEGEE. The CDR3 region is CASSLGRTTDNEQFF. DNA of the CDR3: TGTGCCAGCAGCTTGGGGCGGACTACCGACAATGAGCAGTTCTTC.

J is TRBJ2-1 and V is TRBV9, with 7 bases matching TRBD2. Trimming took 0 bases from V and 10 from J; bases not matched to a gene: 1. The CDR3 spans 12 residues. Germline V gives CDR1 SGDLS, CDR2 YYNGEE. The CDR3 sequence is CASSVEGGEQFF. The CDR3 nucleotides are TGTGCCAGCAGCGTAGAGGGAGGGGAGCAGTTCTTC.

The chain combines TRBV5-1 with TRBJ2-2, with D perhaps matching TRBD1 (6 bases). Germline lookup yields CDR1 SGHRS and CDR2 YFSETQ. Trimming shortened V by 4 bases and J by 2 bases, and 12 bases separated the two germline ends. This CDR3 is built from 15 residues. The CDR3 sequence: CASSPGTPNTGELFF. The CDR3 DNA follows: TGCGCCAGCAGCCCTGGGACACCTAACACCGGGGAGCTGTTTTTT. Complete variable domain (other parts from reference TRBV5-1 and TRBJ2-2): KAGVTQTPRYLIKTRGQQVTLSCSPISGHRSVSWYQQTPGQGLQFLFEYFSETQRNKGNFPGRFSGRQFSNSRSEMNVSTLELGDSALYLCASSPGTPNTGELFFGEGSRLTVL.

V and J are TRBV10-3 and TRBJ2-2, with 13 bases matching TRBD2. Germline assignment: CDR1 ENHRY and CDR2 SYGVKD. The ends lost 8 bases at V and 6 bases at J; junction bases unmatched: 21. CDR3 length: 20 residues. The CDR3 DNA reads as TGTGCCATCGGGCTTCCCCGGACTAGCGGGGGACTTCGGTGGGCCGGGGAGCTGTTTTTT. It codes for CAIGLPRTSGGLRWAGELFF.

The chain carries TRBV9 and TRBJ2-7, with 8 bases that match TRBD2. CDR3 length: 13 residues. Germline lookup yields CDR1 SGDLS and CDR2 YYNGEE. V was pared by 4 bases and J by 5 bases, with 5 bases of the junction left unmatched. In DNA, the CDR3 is TGTGCCAGCAGCCCTCCGGGGGGGCACGAGCAGTACTTC. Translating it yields CASSPPGGHEQYF.

The DNA for the CDR3 is TGTGCCAGCAGCGTCGGCCCAGGGCGGGAGACCCAGTACTTC. It encodes CASSVGPGRETQYF. The rearrangement uses TRBV9 and TRBJ2-5, with TRBD1 as a possible D gene (5 bases). Germline V CDR1 and CDR2: SGDLS, YYNGEE. With 2 bases removed from V and 5 bases from J, the gap between germline ends came to 13 bases. This CDR3 has 14 residues.

CDR3 protein: CASSLKREVGDTQYF. The CDR3 region has the DNA TGCGCCAGCAGCTTGAAGCGGGAGGTAGGAGATACGCAGTATTTT. The V and J genes are TRBV5-1 and TRBJ2-3; 9 nucleotides match TRBD2. V lost 1 base to trimming and J lost 5 bases; unmatched junction nucleotides: 5. Looked up from germline, CDR1 is SGHRS and CDR2 is YFSETQ. The CDR3 is 15 amino acids.